The 21 T cell receptor beta chains reported below all come from one sample, sequenced in a study of blood T cell repertoires in COVID-19. Sequencing was performed with immunoSEQ multiplex PCR; in TCRdb, only in-frame clones are kept and a portion is missing. This sample carries almost 200,000 clones, about nine tenths of them seen once, and the ten largest clones take 0.78%. The sample comprised peripheral blood. These receptors all come from a woman aged 65 to 85 with acute or convalescent COVID-19.

V is TRBV5-6 and J is TRBJ1-1, with 9 positions matching TRBD1. The germline CDR1 and CDR2 sequences are SGHDT and YYEEEE. There are 16 residues in the CDR3. The V segment lost 3 bases and the J segment 1 base; nucleotides outside the gene matches: 7. The CDR3, as DNA: TGTGCCAGCAGCTCAGTCGGGACAGGGCCGAACACTGAAGCTTTCTTT. This codes for CASSSVGTGPNTEAFF. Complete variable domain (other parts from reference TRBV5-6 and TRBJ1-1): DAGVTQSPTHLIKTRGQQVTLRCSPKSGHDTVSWYQQALGQGPQFIFQYYEEEERQRGNFPDRFSGHQFPNYSSELNVNALLLGDSALYLCASSSVGTGPNTEAFFGQGTRLTVV.

This chain joins TRBV18 and TRBJ2-1, with 9 bases lining up with TRBD2. With 2 bases clipped from V and 8 bases from J, the junction kept 7 bases outside the gene matches. Germline CDR1 is KGHSH and CDR2 is LQKENI. The length of the CDR3 is 15 residues. CDR3 loop: CASSPYSGSTDEQFF. Here the CDR3 DNA reads TGTGCCAGCTCACCATATAGCGGGAGTACCGATGAGCAGTTCTTC.

The CDR3 loop reads CASTWGGEAFF. The CDR3 DNA is TGTGCCAGCACCTGGGGGGGTGAAGCTTTCTTT. The chain employs TRBV12-3 or TRBV12-4 and TRBJ1-1, with D tentatively TRBD1 (5 bases). This CDR3 comprises 11 residues. V lost 7 bases and J 7 bases, leaving 10 bases between the germline ends.

This clone showed up just a few times. The rearrangement links TRBV2 to TRBJ2-7, with 7 bases lining up with TRBD1. Trimming took 4 bases from V and 3 from J; bases not matched to a gene: 6. This CDR3 has 14 amino acids. Per the germline V gene, CDR1 is SNHLY and CDR2 is FYNNEI. CDR3 sequence (DNA): TGTGCCAGCAGTGGGCAGGGGGTGTTCTACGAGCAGTACTTC. Residues: CASSGQGVFYEQYF.

This clone has more than one count but fewer than ten. The chain joins TRBV19 to TRBJ1-5; D is uncertain. Germline-derived CDR1 and CDR2 are LNHDA and SQIVND (reference sequence). The CDR3 has 14 residues. The germline V and J ends were trimmed by 5 bases and 2 bases, with 10 bases remaining between them. The DNA of the CDR3 is TGTGCCAGTAGTGCAAAGAGGGGCAATCAGCCCCAGCATTTT. Protein: CASSAKRGNQPQHF. The full variable domain, in which reference TRBV19 and TRBJ1-5 provide the parts outside the CDR3, is DGGITQSPKYLFRKEGQNVTLSCEQNLNHDAMYWYRQDPGQGLRLIYYSQIVNDFQKGDIAEGYSVSREKKESFPLTVTSAQKNPTAFYLCASSAKRGNQPQHFGDGTRLSIL.

This rearrangement joins TRBV19 to TRBJ2-3; D perhaps matches TRBD2 (5 bases). The V and J ends lost 4 bases and 1 base respectively, with 18 bases between them. Germline CDR1 is LNHDA and CDR2 is SQIVND (reference sequence). The CDR3 is 17 amino acids. This CDR3 is CASSRVARVLGTDTQYF. For the CDR3, the DNA is TGTGCCAGTAGTAGGGTAGCGCGGGTACTGGGCACAGATACGCAGTATTTT.

V usage is TRBV28 and J usage is TRBJ2-1, with a possible D match to TRBD2 (6 bases). The germline CDR1 and CDR2 sequences are MDHEN and SYDVKM. The CDR3 spans 15 residues. V was clipped by 5 bases and J by 8 bases, with 19 bases between them. In DNA, the CDR3 is TGTGCCAGCAGTCCGCTGGGGGGACGTGAGTATGAGCAGTTCTTC. Protein product: CASSPLGGREYEQFF.

V gene TRBV28 combines with J gene TRBJ1-4, with D possibly matching TRBD1 (6 bases). The CDR3 sequence is 13 residues long. Germline V gene lookup returns CDR1 MDHEN and CDR2 SYDVKM. Trimming took 8 bases from V and 1 from J, leaving 8 bases between them. In DNA, the CDR3 is TGTGCCAGCTTACAGGGAACTAATGAAAAACTGTTTTTT. It specifies CASLQGTNEKLFF.

The V call is TRBV3-1 (or the pseudogene TRBV3-2), the J call TRBJ2-7, with a possible D match to TRBD2 (5 bases). The CDR3 contains 15 residues. Germline CDR1 reads LGHDT; CDR2 reads YNNKEL (reference sequence). With 5 bases removed from V and 0 bases from J, the gap between germline ends came to 14 bases. The CDR3, as DNA: TGTGCCAGCAGCACGGGCGGGCCCAGCTCCTACGAGCAGTACTTC. Protein sequence: CASSTGGPSSYEQYF.

The V call is TRBV7-9, the J call TRBJ2-2, with TRBD2 as a possible D gene (6 bases). This CDR3 is built from 15 residues. V was cut by 5 bases and J by 5 bases, with 15 bases left in between. Germline loops: CDR1 SEHNR, CDR2 FQNEAQ (reference sequence). In DNA, the CDR3 is TGTGCCAGCAGCAATACGCGTGGGAGGACCGGGGAGCTGTTTTTT. Translation: CASSNTRGRTGELFF.

This chain links TRBV10-3 with TRBJ1-3; D is uncertain. Looked up from germline, CDR1 is ENHRY and CDR2 is SYGVKD. The V end lost 3 bases, the J end lost 2 bases, and 14 bases lay between the germline ends. This CDR3 is built from 16 residues. CDR3 region: CAISDSGSVPGNTIYF. For the CDR3, the DNA is TGTGCCATCAGTGATTCGGGATCGGTCCCTGGAAACACCATATATTTT.

To note about this clone: Distinct nucleotide sequences in the sample also encode this CDR3. The DNA of the CDR3 is TGTGCCAGCAGCCGGACAGGCGGCAATCAGCCCCAGCATTTT. The encoded protein is CASSRTGGNQPQHF. The chain employs TRBV3-1 (or the pseudogene TRBV3-2) and TRBJ1-5; 7 positions match TRBD1. The J segment lost 2 bases and the V segment lost 4 bases, leaving 2 bases of the junction unmatched. Germline lookup yields CDR1 LGHDT and CDR2 YNNKEL (reference sequence). CDR3 length: 14 residues.

The chain links TRBV29-1 to TRBJ2-4; D is uncertain. The V and J ends lost 4 bases and 7 bases respectively, with 17 bases between them. Germline V gene lookup returns CDR1 SQVTM and CDR2 ANQGSEA. The CDR3 loop spans 14 amino acids. The CDR3, as DNA: TGCAGCGTTGTAGGAGATGGAGCTGGGAACATTCAGTACTTC. It yields the protein CSVVGDGAGNIQYF.

The chain has TRBV11-2 and TRBJ1-1; 7 nucleotides align to TRBD1. V shed 6 bases, J shed 1 base, and the junction held 8 bases outside the gene matches. This CDR3 has 15 residues. Germline CDR1 reads SGHAT; CDR2 reads FQNNGV. The CDR3 loop reads CASSFPGQQNTEAFF. The CDR3 DNA follows: TGTGCCAGCAGTTTTCCGGGACAGCAGAACACTGAAGCTTTCTTT.

V usage is TRBV19 and J usage is TRBJ2-5, with a weak D call TRBD1 (5 bases). CDR1 and CDR2 (germline): LNHDA, SQIVND (reference sequence). The CDR3 length is 12 residues. V lost 3 bases to trimming and J lost 4 bases, with 6 bases between them. CDR3: CASSIGAETQYF. Written as DNA, the CDR3 is TGTGCCAGTAGTATTGGGGCAGAGACCCAGTACTTC.

The gene calls are TRBV6-1 and TRBJ1-3; D not certain. From germline, CDR1 is MNHNS and CDR2 SASEGT. The CDR3 has 16 residues. V lost 2 bases and J 0 bases, leaving 11 bases between the germline ends. Here the CDR3 reads CASSERATHSGNTIYF. The CDR3 nucleotides are TGTGCCAGCAGTGAAAGAGCGACGCACTCTGGAAACACCATATATTTT.

The rearrangement uses TRBV25-1 and TRBJ2-1, with D perhaps TRBD1 (5 bases). Trimming pared 3 bases from V and 0 bases from J, leaving 18 bases between. The CDR3 spans 18 residues. Germline CDR1 MGHDK, CDR2 SYGVNS. The CDR3 loop reads CASSDPRSRTSSYNEQFF. The CDR3 DNA follows: TGTGCCAGCAGTGACCCTAGATCCAGGACAAGCTCCTACAATGAGCAGTTCTTC.

The V and J genes are TRBV5-1 and TRBJ1-2; possibly TRBD1 for D (6 bases). This CDR3 has 13 amino acids. Germline-derived CDR1 and CDR2 are SGHRS and YFSETQ. V was cut by 4 bases and J by 4 bases, with 11 bases left in between. DNA of the CDR3: TGCGCCAGCAGCGGCGACAGGTTCTATGGCTACACCTTC. This sequence encodes CASSGDRFYGYTF.

The rearrangement links TRBV7-2 to TRBJ1-5; maybe TRBD1 (6 bases). This CDR3 has 14 amino acids. Germline CDR1 is SGHTA and CDR2 is FQGNSA. V lost 8 bases, J lost 5 bases, and 16 bases lay in between. CDR3 coding DNA: TGTGCCAGCGGAACAGGGTGGCCGGATCAGCCCCAGCATTTT. It specifies CASGTGWPDQPQHF.

CDR3 residues: CASSSIFSGRPYNEQFF. For the CDR3, the DNA is TGTGCCAGCAGTTCCATTTTTAGCGGGAGGCCCTACAATGAGCAGTTCTTC. This chain joins TRBV6-2 or TRBV6-3 and TRBJ2-1; 10 bases are shared with TRBD2. Germline V gene lookup returns CDR1 MNHEY and CDR2 SVGEGT. The CDR3 is 17 amino acids. V was clipped by 4 bases and J by 2 bases; unmatched bases: 8.

The chain is built from TRBV5-1 and TRBJ1-6; 10 positions agree with TRBD1. Per the germline V gene, CDR1 is SGHRS and CDR2 is YFSETQ. This CDR3 is built from 13 residues. V dropped 4 bases and J dropped 11; count of bases not matched to a gene: 3. CDR3 sequence: CASSGQGVPPLHF. CDR3 DNA: TGCGCCAGCAGCGGACAGGGGGTTCCACCCCTCCACTTT.